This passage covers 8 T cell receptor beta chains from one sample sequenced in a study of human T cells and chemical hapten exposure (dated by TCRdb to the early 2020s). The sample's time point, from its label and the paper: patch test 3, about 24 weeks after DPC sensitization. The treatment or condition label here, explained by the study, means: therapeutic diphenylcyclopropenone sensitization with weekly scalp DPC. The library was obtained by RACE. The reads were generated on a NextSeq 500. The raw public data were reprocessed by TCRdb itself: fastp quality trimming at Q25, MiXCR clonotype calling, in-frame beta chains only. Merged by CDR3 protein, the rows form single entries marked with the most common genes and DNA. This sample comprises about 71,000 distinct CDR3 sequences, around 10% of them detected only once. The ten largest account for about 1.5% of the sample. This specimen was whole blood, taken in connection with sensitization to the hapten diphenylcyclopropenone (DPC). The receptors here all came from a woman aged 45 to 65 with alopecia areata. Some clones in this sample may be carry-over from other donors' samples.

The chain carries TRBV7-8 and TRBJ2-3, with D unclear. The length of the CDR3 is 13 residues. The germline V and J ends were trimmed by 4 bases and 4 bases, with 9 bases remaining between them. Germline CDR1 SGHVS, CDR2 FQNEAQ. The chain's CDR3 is CASSSPPADTQYF. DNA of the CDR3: TGTGCCAGCAGCTCCCCCCCCGCAGATACGCAGTATTTT. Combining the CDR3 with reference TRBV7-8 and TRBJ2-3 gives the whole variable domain GAGVSQSPRYKVAKRGQDVALRCDPISGHVSLFWYQQALGQGPEFLTYFQNEAQLDKSGLPSDRFFAERPEGSVSTLKIQRTQQEDSAVYLCASSSPPADTQYFGPGTRLTVL.

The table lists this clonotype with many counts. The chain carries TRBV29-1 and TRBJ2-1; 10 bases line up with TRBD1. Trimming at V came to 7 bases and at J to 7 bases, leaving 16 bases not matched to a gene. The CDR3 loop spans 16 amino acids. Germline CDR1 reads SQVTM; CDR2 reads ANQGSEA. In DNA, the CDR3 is TGCAGCGCCGAAACTCCGGGACAGGGGATAAGAAATGAGCAGTTCTTC. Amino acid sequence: CSAETPGQGIRNEQFF.

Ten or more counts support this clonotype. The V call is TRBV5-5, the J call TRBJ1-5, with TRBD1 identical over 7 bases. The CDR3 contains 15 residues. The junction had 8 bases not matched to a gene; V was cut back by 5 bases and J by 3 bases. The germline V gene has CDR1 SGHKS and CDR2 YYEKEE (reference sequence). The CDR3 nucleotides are TGTGCCAGCAGACGTGACAGGGCGTCCAATCAGCCCCAGCATTTT. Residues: CASRRDRASNQPQHF. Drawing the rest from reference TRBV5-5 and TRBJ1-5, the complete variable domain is DAGVTQSPTHLIKTRGQQVTLRCSPISGHKSVSWYQQVLGQGPQFIFQYYEKEERGRGNFPDRFSARQFPNYSSELNVNALLLGDSALYLCASRRDRASNQPQHFGDGTRLSIL.

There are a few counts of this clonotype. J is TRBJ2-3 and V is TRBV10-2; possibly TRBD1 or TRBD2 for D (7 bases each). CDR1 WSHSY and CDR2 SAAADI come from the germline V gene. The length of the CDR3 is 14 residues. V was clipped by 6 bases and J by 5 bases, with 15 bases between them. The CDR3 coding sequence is TGCGCCAGCAGGGACTCAGGGGGGGGAGATACGCAGTATTTT. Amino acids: CASRDSGGGDTQYF.

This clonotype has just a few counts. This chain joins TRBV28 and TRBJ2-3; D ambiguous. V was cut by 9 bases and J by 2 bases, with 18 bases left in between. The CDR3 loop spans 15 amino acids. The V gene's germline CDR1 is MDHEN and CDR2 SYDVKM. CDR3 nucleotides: TGTGCCAGTCTCCCCCCGGGTAGACCCACAGATACGCAGTATTTT. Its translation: CASLPPGRPTDTQYF.

The DNA for the CDR3 is TGTGCCAGCATGGGATGGCCTCAAGAGACCCAGTACTTC. Protein sequence: CASMGWPQETQYF. The chain combines TRBV3-1 with TRBJ2-5; D ambiguous. The V end was cut by 7 bases, the J end by 2 bases, with 11 bases between. There are 13 residues in the CDR3. Germline V gives CDR1 LGHDT, CDR2 YNNKEL (reference sequence).

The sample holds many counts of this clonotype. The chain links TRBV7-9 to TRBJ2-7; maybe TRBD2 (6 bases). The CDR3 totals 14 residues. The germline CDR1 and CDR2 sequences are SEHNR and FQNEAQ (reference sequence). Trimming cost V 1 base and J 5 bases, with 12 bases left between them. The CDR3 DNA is TGTGCCAGCAGCTTAGATACGGGAGCCGACGAGCAGTACTTC. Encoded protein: CASSLDTGADEQYF.

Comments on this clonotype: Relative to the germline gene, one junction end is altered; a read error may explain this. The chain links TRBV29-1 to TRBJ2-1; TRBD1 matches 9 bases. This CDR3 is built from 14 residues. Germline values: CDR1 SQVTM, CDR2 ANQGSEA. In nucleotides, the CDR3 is TGCAGCGCCCGGACAGGGGTTGTCGGCAATGAGCTGTTCTTC. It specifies CSARTGVVGNELFF.